This is a list of T cell receptor beta chains from one sample in a study of T cell repertoires and Cas9 in healthy adults. Profiled with immunoSEQ multiplex PCR; TCRdb holds only in-frame clones, not every one. The sample contains some 20,000 clones, about 90% of which appear only once. The sequenced sample consisted of CD4+ effector T cells (CD127+, CD25-, CD137-, CD154-) from PBMCs; culture status not recorded. These receptors originate from a human donor in good health. CDR3s include the opening cysteine and the closing phenylalanine or tryptophan. A D gene is named only where the DNA matches it firmly. Size is stated for part of the rows, as once, few or many counts, or as a class when the clone is expanded.

TRBD2 | TRBJ2-7 | NA | TRBV5-1 | CASSLETSALYEQYF | TGCGCCAGCAGCTTGGAGACTAGCGCTCTCTACGAGCAGTACTTC
NA | TRBJ1-2 | NA | TRBV19 | CASSEDRTLYGYTF | TGTGCCAGTAGTGAGGACAGAACTCTCTATGGCTACACCTTC
NA | TRBJ2-3 | few | TRBV7-6 | CASSLAESDTQYF | TGTGCCAGCAGCTTAGCGGAGTCGGATACGCAGTATTTT
NA | TRBJ1-2 | NA | TRBV20-1 | CSASGGYGYTF | TGCAGTGCTAGTGGAGGTTATGGCTACACCTTC
NA | TRBJ2-6 | NA | TRBV4-1 | CASSQTGTDSGANVLTF | TGCGCCAGCAGCCAAACCGGGACCGACTCTGGGGCCAACGTCCTGACTTTC
NA | TRBJ2-1 | NA | TRBV5-1 | CASSLAGGQNNEQFF | TGCGCCAGCAGCTTGGCCGGGGGCCAGAACAATGAGCAGTTCTTC
TRBD2 | TRBJ2-7 | NA | TRBV6-6 | CASSPSGSRYEQYF | TGTGCCAGCAGCCCCAGCGGGAGTCGCTACGAGCAGTACTTC
TRBD1 | TRBJ1-4 | NA | TRBV14 | CASSQGGGQSEKLFF | TGTGCCAGCAGCCAAGGAGGGGGCCAAAGTGAAAAACTGTTTTTT
TRBD2 | TRBJ2-7 | NA | TRBV11-2 | CASSFGIAGTYEQYF | TGTGCCAGCAGCTTTGGGATAGCGGGGACCTACGAGCAGTACTTC
NA | TRBJ1-3 | NA | TRBV23-1 | CASSQSRHGNTIYF | TGCGCCAGCAGTCAATCGAGACATGGAAACACCATATATTTT
TRBD1 | TRBJ1-2 | once | TRBV28 | CASSRTGHDGYTF | TGTGCCAGCAGTCGGACAGGGCACGATGGCTACACCTTC
NA | TRBJ1-1 | NA | TRBV11-3 | CASSLGQVGSEAFF | TGTGCCAGCAGCTTAGGACAGGTCGGGTCTGAAGCTTTCTTT
TRBD1 | TRBJ1-1 | NA | TRBV6-4 | CASSEQGETEAFF | TGTGCCAGCAGTGAACAGGGGGAAACTGAAGCTTTCTTT
TRBD2 | TRBJ2-3 | NA | TRBV29-1 | CSVPLAGASTDTQYF | TGCAGCGTGCCACTAGCGGGGGCGAGCACAGATACGCAGTATTTT
NA | TRBJ1-1 | NA | TRBV11-2 | CASSFRGLGNTEAFF | TGTGCCAGCAGCTTTCGGGGGCTGGGGAACACTGAAGCTTTCTTT
NA | TRBJ1-1 | NA | TRBV7-9 | CASSLAPGGTEAFF | TGTGCCAGCAGCTTAGCGCCGGGCGGCACTGAAGCTTTCTTT
NA | TRBJ1-1 | once | TRBV28 | CASSLGGFGMNTEAFF | TGTGCCAGCAGTTTAGGAGGGTTTGGTATGAACACTGAAGCTTTCTTT
NA | TRBJ1-5 | NA | TRBV18 | CASSPDGGNQPQHF | TGTGCCAGCTCACCAGATGGTGGCAATCAGCCCCAGCATTTT
NA | TRBJ1-2 | NA | TRBV2 | CASRDTPDYGYTF | TGTGCCAGCAGGGACACTCCCGATTACGGCTACACCTTC
TRBD1 | TRBJ2-2 | NA | TRBV7-9 | CASSPNPGQDSNTGELFF | TGTGCCAGCAGTCCCAACCCGGGACAGGATTCGAACACCGGGGAGCTGTTTTTT
NA | TRBJ1-1 | NA | TRBV11-3 | CASSFTTGTAAFF | TGTGCCAGCAGCTTTACCACAGGGACGGCGGCTTTCTTT
NA | TRBJ2-7 | few | TRBV5-5 | CASSFSQGPYEQYF | TGTGCCAGCAGCTTTTCGCAGGGTCCCTACGAGCAGTACTTC
NA | TRBJ1-4 | NA | TRBV6-6 | CASSYSRGMVKLFF | TGTGCCAGCAGTTACTCCAGGGGAATGGTAAAACTGTTTTTT
NA | TRBJ1-2 | NA | TRBV28 | CASSLQRSYYGYTF | TGTGCCAGCAGTTTGCAGAGGTCGTACTATGGCTACACCTTC
TRBD1 | TRBJ1-5 | NA | TRBV28 | CASSLTGGNQPQHF | TGTGCCAGCAGTTTGACAGGGGGCAATCAGCCCCAGCATTTT
TRBD2 | TRBJ2-3 | NA | TRBV7-2 | CASRWTSGSIGDTQYF | TGTGCCAGCAGATGGACTAGCGGGAGTATAGGGGATACGCAGTATTTT
TRBD2 | TRBJ2-5 | once | TRBV10-3 | CAIRATSGMEETQYF | TGTGCCATCAGAGCGACTAGCGGGATGGAAGAGACCCAGTACTTC
TRBD1 | TRBJ2-1 | NA | TRBV2 | CASSGDRFRSNEQFF | TGTGCCAGCAGTGGGGACAGGTTTAGGAGCAATGAGCAGTTCTTC
NA | TRBJ2-3 | NA | TRBV7-6 | CASSLCAQYF | TGTGCCAGCAGCTTATGCGCGCAGTATTTT
NA | TRBJ1-4 | NA | TRBV30 | CAWSRQLNEKLFF | TGTGCCTGGAGCAGACAGCTTAATGAAAAACTGTTTTTT
TRBD1 | TRBJ1-3 | NA | TRBV28 | CASSFPGTAGNTIYF | TGTGCCAGCAGTTTCCCGGGGACAGCTGGAAACACCATATATTTT
NA | TRBJ1-6 | NA | TRBV6-6 | CASSYSRQAGSPLHF | TGTGCCAGCAGTTACTCGAGACAGGCTGGTTCACCCCTCCACTTT
NA | TRBJ2-5 | NA | TRBV10-3 | CAIGNSQETQYF | TGTGCCATCGGTAACTCCCAAGAGACCCAGTACTTC
TRBD1 | TRBJ1-5 | NA | TRBV5-6 | CASSFAQGGKRHF | TGTGCCAGCAGCTTTGCACAGGGGGGGAAGAGGCATTTT
NA | TRBJ1-1 | NA | TRBV28 | CASSLSRANTEAFF | TGTGCCAGCAGTTTATCCAGGGCGAACACTGAAGCTTTCTTT
NA | TRBJ2-1 | once | TRBV10-3 | CAIRGNNEQFF | TGTGCCATCAGAGGGAACAATGAGCAGTTCTTC
TRBD1 | TRBJ1-1 | NA | TRBV7-2 | CASSYTGGLTEAFF | TGTGCCAGCAGCTATACAGGGGGATTAACTGAAGCTTTCTTT
NA | TRBJ2-1 | NA | TRBV5-1 | CASSLTGGMRNEQFF | TGCGCCAGCAGCCTGACGGGCGGGATGAGGAATGAGCAGTTCTTC
NA | TRBJ1-4 | few | TRBV4-3 | CASSQGGRGEKLFF | TGCGCCAGCAGCCAAGGGGGACGGGGGGAGAAACTGTTTTTT
TRBD1 | TRBJ1-1 | NA | TRBV10-3 | CAISEHGDRPDTEAFF | TGTGCCATCAGTGAGCATGGGGACAGGCCGGACACTGAAGCTTTCTTT
TRBD2 | TRBJ2-7 | once | TRBV7-2 | CASSLVVGAGGLGEQYF | TGTGCCAGCAGCTTAGTGGTTGGAGCGGGAGGGTTGGGGGAGCAGTACTTC
NA | TRBJ2-2 | once | TRBV6-4 | CASTAGVDTGELFF | TGTGCCAGCACCGCAGGGGTTGACACCGGGGAGCTGTTTTTT
NA | TRBJ2-7 | NA | TRBV2 | CASSALSEQYF | TGTGCCAGCAGTGCTTTGTCAGAGCAGTACTTC
TRBD2 | TRBJ2-7 | NA | TRBV28 | CASSHGGTTYEQYF | TGTGCCAGCAGCCACGGGGGGACGACCTACGAGCAGTACTTC
TRBD1 | TRBJ2-7 | NA | TRBV27 | CASSWYGTGGFYEQYF | TGTGCCAGCAGTTGGTACGGGACAGGGGGTTTCTACGAGCAGTACTTC
NA | TRBJ1-5 | NA | TRBV19 | CASSNGGTQPQHF | TGTGCCAGTAGTAACGGGGGCACTCAGCCCCAGCATTTT